This T cell receptor (beta chain) was identified during a study of T-cell memory formation after mild COVID-19. The study's findings and limits: Clones shrinking from day 15 to 85 showed even CD4/CD8 mixes; later expanders tilted CD4+.

Of note for this clonotype: Its target is not known.

Each CDR3 protein is one row after TCRdb ran MiXCR on the 5' RACE reads. The top ten hold more than 9% of the sample, which has under 550,000 distinct CDR3 sequences, approximately 18% seen once. The CDR3 sequence is 15 residues long. Germline CDR1 reads SGHTA; CDR2 reads FQGNSA. V was cut by 1 base and J by 0 bases, with 7 bases left in between. The J gene is TRBJ2-1, the V gene TRBV7-2; no reliable D call. This clonotype was sampled from an adult woman who had mild COVID-19 (a few samples of this study predate the infection). Cell type and time point are not known. Sequenced input: PBMCs or a T cell subset sorted from them (not recorded which). The CDR3 nucleotides read TGTGCCAGCAGCTTAGACGTGAGCTCCTACAATGAGCAGTTCTTC. Its translation: CASSLDVSSYNEQFF.